What follows is one T cell receptor (beta chain) and its context. The germline gene is not matched at one end of the junction; a read error may be the cause. The data derive from a study of neurological immune-mediated disorders. This sample's time point: longitudinal time-point 3. The CDR3 runs 13 residues. Germline CDR1 reads DFQATT; CDR2 reads SNEGSKA (reference sequence). cDNA synthesis was performed by 5'RACE with 10-nucleotide random UMIs. TCRdb re-derived calls from the 5' RACE reads in MiXCR, one entry per CDR3 protein. The sample shows 85,000 to 110,000 distinct CDR3 sequences, roughly a tenth of them seen only once.

The sequenced material came from PBMCs. This sequence joins TRBV20-1 and TRBJ2-7; D not resolved. The sequence derives from a female donor with HTLV-1-associated myelopathy (HAM/TSP). The CDR3: CSVRDWSTLEQYF. The CDR3 coding sequence is TGCAGTGTTAGAGATTGGTCGACCTTGGAGCAGTACTTC.